The TCR beta chain described here comes from a study of T cells in narcolepsy. General study points: Autoreactive clone sequences were missing from some blood memory CD4+ repertoires. Autoreactive clonotypes reportedly recurred in blood of same and different patients, not controls. HCRT-specific and TRIB2-specific autoreactive clonotypes appeared among same-patient CSF and blood CD4+ clonotypes.

Profiled with immunoSEQ multiplex PCR; TCRdb holds only in-frame clones, not every one. The data contain some 30,000 clones, 75% to 90% of them singletons. For this clone: Its specificity is not known.

Sequences were obtained from CD45RA- memory CD4+ T cells from PBMCs. The sequence was obtained from a human donor with narcolepsy.

The DNA for the CDR3 is TGTGCCTGGAGTCTTGGGAAGGGAGATTCACCCCTCCACTTT. It codes for CAWSLGKGDSPLHF. This chain uses TRBV30 with TRBJ1-6, with unresolved D. Germline V gene lookup returns CDR1 GTSNPN and CDR2 SVGIG (reference sequence). The CDR3 loop spans 14 amino acids. V was trimmed by 2 bases and J by 8 bases, leaving 13 bases between them.